The rows below give T cell receptor beta chains drawn from one sample of a study of blood T cell repertoires in COVID-19. Only in-frame clones appear in the TCRdb table, and some are missing; sequencing was by immunoSEQ multiplex PCR. The table records roughly 670,000 clones, 85% to 90% of them present only once. Input material: peripheral blood. All receptors come from a woman under 30 with acute or convalescent COVID-19. The CDR3 runs from the conserved cysteine through the conserved F or W. D genes are given only for firm matches. Clone sizes are given selectively: once, few, many, or a class where the clone is expanded.

d_call clone_size j_call v_call cdr3_nt cdr3_aa
TRBD1 NA TRBJ2-5 TRBV9 TGTGCCAGCAGCGTAGCCCCGCCCGGGACAGACCAAGAGACCCAGTACTTC CASSVAPPGTDQETQYF
TRBD1 NA TRBJ1-5 TRBV5-1 TGCGCCAGCAGCCCCGGACAGGGAAATCAGCCCCAGCATTTT CASSPGQGNQPQHF
TRBD2 once TRBJ2-2 TRBV6-5 TGTGCCAGCAGGATAAGCGGGGGCAACACCGGGGAGCTGTTTTTT CASRISGGNTGELFF
NA NA TRBJ2-7 TRBV9 TGTGCCAGCAGCGTAGCTACGAACGAGTTCCCCCTCTACGAGCAGTACTTC CASSVATNEFPLYEQYF
NA NA TRBJ2-7 TRBV27 TGTGCCAGCAGTTTTCAGTTTTCTGCGACCAGGGACTTC CASSFQFSATRDF
NA NA TRBJ1-2 TRBV12-3/TRBV12-4 TGTGCCAGCAGTCGCGGGACTCGCTATGGCTACACCTTC CASSRGTRYGYTF
NA NA TRBJ2-7 TRBV5-4 TGTGCCAGCACTCCCGGGAACCCTTCTTACGAGCAGTACTTC CASTPGNPSYEQYF
TRBD1 NA TRBJ2-7 TRBV18 TGTGCCAGCTCACCACCAGCGGGACAGGGTTACGAGCAGTACTTC CASSPPAGQGYEQYF
NA once TRBJ1-1 TRBV14 TGTGCCAGCAGCGCCGAGCAGGGTGGGAAAGCTTTCTTT CASSAEQGGKAFF
TRBD1 NA TRBJ1-4 TRBV6-5 TGTGCCAGCAGTTACCGAATCAGGGGGCCAAGGGAAAAACTGTTTTTT CASSYRIRGPREKLFF
TRBD2 NA TRBJ2-3 TRBV4-1 TGCGCCAGCAGCCCTTATTGGGCGGGGGGGCTGTCAGATACGCAGTATTTT CASSPYWAGGLSDTQYF
TRBD1 NA TRBJ1-2 TRBV11-2 TGTGCCAGCAGCTTCCAGGACAGGGGAGGTGGCTACACCTTC CASSFQDRGGGYTF
NA NA TRBJ1-6 TRBV21-1 TGTGCCAGCAGCAAAGCTGAGGCATTTATGAGCTCCTATAATTCACCCCTCCACTTT CASSKAEAFMSSYNSPLHF
NA NA TRBJ2-7 TRBV7-8 TGTGCCAGCAGCCCCACGCGGATCTACGAGCAGTACTTC CASSPTRIYEQYF
NA NA TRBJ2-2 TRBV3-1/TRBV3-2 TGTGCCAGCAGCCAAGTTTTTAGTCTGTGGACAGAGAACACCGGGGAGCTGTTTTTT CASSQVFSLWTENTGELFF
NA NA TRBJ2-7 TRBV6-5 TGTGCCAGCAGTTGGGACACCTACTACGAGCAGTACTTC CASSWDTYYEQYF
NA NA TRBJ2-3 TRBV12-5 TGTGCTAGTGGCGGGCGGGGCACAGATACGCAGTATTTT CASGGRGTDTQYF
NA NA TRBJ2-7 TRBV5-1 TGCGCCAGCAGCTTGGTAGCAGGGGAGTACGAGCAGTACTTC CASSLVAGEYEQYF
NA NA TRBJ2-2 TRBV9 TGTGCCAGCAGCGTCCTAGGGGGTGGCGGGGAGCTGTTTTTT CASSVLGGGGELFF
NA NA TRBJ1-6 TRBV4-1 TGCGCCAGCAGCCAAGAGGGAGTACCCTATAATTCACCCCTCCACTTT CASSQEGVPYNSPLHF
NA NA TRBJ1-2 TRBV5-6 TGTGCCAGCAGCTCTCCGGGACACACGATTTACTATGGCTACACCTTC CASSSPGHTIYYGYTF
NA NA TRBJ1-2 TRBV6-5 TGTGCCAGCGAGGGTGTCCCCTATGGCTACACCTTC CASEGVPYGYTF
NA NA TRBJ1-3 TRBV6-6 TGTGCCAGCAGTAACAGGGAACCCTCTGGAAACACCATATATTTT CASSNREPSGNTIYF
NA few TRBJ1-1 TRBV7-3 TGTGCCAGCAGCCCCGGGGGAAGGAACACTGAAGCTTTCTTT CASSPGGRNTEAFF
NA NA TRBJ2-7 TRBV27 TGTGCCAGCAGTTTGGGGGGGCGTTACTACGAGCAGTACTTC CASSLGGRYYEQYF
TRBD1 NA TRBJ1-3 TRBV9 TGTGCCAGCAGCCGAGGGGACAGTGGGTTAGACACCATATATTTT CASSRGDSGLDTIYF
NA NA TRBJ1-2 TRBV7-9 TGTGCCAGCAGCTTAGGCGGGATCGATGGCTACACCTTC CASSLGGIDGYTF
NA NA TRBJ1-3 TRBV4-1 TGCGCCAGCAGCCAAAAGGCTTGGACTGAGGATTTCTCTGGAAACACCATATATTTT CASSQKAWTEDFSGNTIYF
NA NA TRBJ1-5 TRBV6-1 TGTGCCAGCAGTGAAGTCCTGCAGAGCAATCAGCCCCAGCATTTT CASSEVLQSNQPQHF
NA NA TRBJ1-2 TRBV27 TGTGCCAGCAGTTTATGGCGCCAGGTGACACCCTATGGCTACACCTTC CASSLWRQVTPYGYTF
TRBD2 NA TRBJ2-1 TRBV4-3 TGCGCCAGCAGCCCACAGCGGGGGGGTTACAATGAGCAGTTCTTC CASSPQRGGYNEQFF
TRBD1 NA TRBJ2-2 TRBV12-5 TGTGCTAGTGGTTTGACTCGGACAGGGTACAACACCGGGGAGCTGTTTTTT CASGLTRTGYNTGELFF
NA NA TRBJ2-5 TRBV7-9 TGTGCCAGCAGCTTAGGAACAGGGCCCCCCTTTCAAGAGACCCAGTACTTC CASSLGTGPPFQETQYF
TRBD1 few TRBJ1-2 TRBV3-1/TRBV3-2 TGTGCCAGCAGCCGAGGGGGCGCGGGCTATGGCTACACCTTC CASSRGGAGYGYTF
NA NA TRBJ2-1 TRBV21-1 TGTGCCAGCAGCAACGGGACTAGCGGCTACAATGAGCAGTTCTTC CASSNGTSGYNEQFF
NA NA TRBJ1-3 TRBV5-6 TGTGCCAGCAGCTTGGCCGTTGACTCTATCTCTGGAAACACCATATATTTT CASSLAVDSISGNTIYF
NA NA TRBJ2-2 TRBV5-1 TGCGCCAGCAGCTCGCGGGACGCCTCGACCACCGGGGAGCTGTTTTTT CASSSRDASTTGELFF
TRBD1 NA TRBJ1-1 TRBV11-2 TGTGCCAGCAGCACCCTACAGGGGGAAGCTGAAGCTTTCTTT CASSTLQGEAEAFF
NA once TRBJ2-2 TRBV6-6 TGTGCCAGCAGTTACTCGGGACTCAACACCGGGGAGCTGTTTTTT CASSYSGLNTGELFF
NA NA TRBJ1-5 TRBV14 TGTGCCAGCAGCCAAGATAGGGGGAGCGGCAATCAGCCCCAGCATTTT CASSQDRGSGNQPQHF
TRBD1 NA TRBJ2-4 TRBV7-6 TGTGCCAGCAGCTTAGATCCTCGGACAGGGAACATTCAGTACTTC CASSLDPRTGNIQYF
TRBD1 NA TRBJ1-2 TRBV5-6 TGTGCCAGCAGCCTCTACTCCCGGGACAGGGAAAGCTTC CASSLYSRDRESF
NA NA TRBJ1-1 TRBV9 TGTGCCAGCAGCGTAGCCCCGGAGGGCACTGAAGCTTTCTTT CASSVAPEGTEAFF
TRBD2 once TRBJ2-3 TRBV11-2 TGTGCCAGCAGCCCGGGACTAGCGGGGGGAGTGGATACGCAGTATTTT CASSPGLAGGVDTQYF
NA once TRBJ2-3 TRBV27 TGTGCCAGCGGCATGGACAGCCCCGTGGATACGCAGTATTTT CASGMDSPVDTQYF
NA NA TRBJ1-2 TRBV19 TGTGCCAGTAGTATACTCGGAGCCGGGTATGGCTACACCTTC CASSILGAGYGYTF
NA NA TRBJ1-2 TRBV7-8 TGTGCCAGCAGCCTAGGGTCTATGGGCTACACCTTC CASSLGSMGYTF
NA NA TRBJ1-6 TRBV9 TGTGCCAGCAGCGTCGACAGCCTCCATAATTCACCCCTCCACTTT CASSVDSLHNSPLHF
NA NA TRBJ2-7 TRBV6-1 TGTGCCAGCAGTGAAGCGGGCCTCTCCTACGAGCAGTACTTC CASSEAGLSYEQYF